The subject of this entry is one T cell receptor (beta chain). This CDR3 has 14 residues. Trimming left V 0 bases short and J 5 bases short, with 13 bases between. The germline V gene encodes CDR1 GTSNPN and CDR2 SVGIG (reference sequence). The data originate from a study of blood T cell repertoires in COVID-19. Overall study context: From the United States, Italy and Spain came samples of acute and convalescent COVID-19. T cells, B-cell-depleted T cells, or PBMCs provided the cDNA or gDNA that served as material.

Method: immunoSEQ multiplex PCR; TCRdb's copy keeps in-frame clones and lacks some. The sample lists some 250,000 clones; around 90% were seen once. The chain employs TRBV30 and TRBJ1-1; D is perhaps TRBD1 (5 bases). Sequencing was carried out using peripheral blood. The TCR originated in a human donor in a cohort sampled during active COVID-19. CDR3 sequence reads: CAWSVYNGATEAFF. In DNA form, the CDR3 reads TGTGCCTGGAGTGTGTATAATGGGGCTACTGAAGCTTTCTTT.